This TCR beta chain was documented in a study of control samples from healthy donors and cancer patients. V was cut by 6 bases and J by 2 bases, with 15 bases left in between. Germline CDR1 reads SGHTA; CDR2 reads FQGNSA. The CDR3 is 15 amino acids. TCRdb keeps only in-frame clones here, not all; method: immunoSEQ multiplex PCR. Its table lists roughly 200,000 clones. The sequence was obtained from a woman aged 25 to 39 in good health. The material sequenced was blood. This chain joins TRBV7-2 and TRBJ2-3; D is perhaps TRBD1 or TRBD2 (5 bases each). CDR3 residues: CASSPSGPATDTQYF. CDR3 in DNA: TGTGCCAGCAGTCCATCGGGGCCCGCCACAGATACGCAGTATTTT.